The 8 T cell receptor beta chains presented below share a single source sample, sequenced in a study of blood T cells in healthy people across ages. Primed by a sample-barcoded 5' primer and a J-beta primer mix, a second PCR proceeded for 7 to 11 cycles. TCRdb used MiXCR to reprocess the 5' RACE reads, holding one entry per CDR3 protein. The sample lists hundreds of thousands of distinct CDR3 sequences, around 48% occurring once. Sequencing input: blood. These receptors came from a woman aged 55-70 years in good health.

The chain employs TRBV6-5 and TRBJ2-7; 7 bases line up with TRBD1. This CDR3 comprises 14 residues. Germline loops: CDR1 MNHEY, CDR2 SVGAGI. The trim removed 2 bases at V and 3 bases at J, leaving 4 bases unmatched. In DNA form, the CDR3 reads TGTGCCAGCAGTTACAGGGACAGCGGCTACGAGCAGTACTTC. Its translation is CASSYRDSGYEQYF.

V and J are TRBV7-2 and TRBJ2-1; possibly TRBD1 or TRBD2 for D (5 bases each). Trimming removed 4 bases at V and 12 bases at J, with 19 bases between. Germline V lookup: CDR1 SGHTA, CDR2 FQGNSA. This CDR3 is built from 14 residues. The CDR3 is CASSSRGPFSGQFF. CDR3 bases: TGTGCCAGCAGCTCGAGGGGACCTTTTAGTGGGCAGTTCTTC.

V usage is TRBV11-1 and J usage is TRBJ1-1; D ambiguous. The CDR3 runs to 10 residues. From germline, CDR1 is SGHAT and CDR2 FQDESV (reference sequence). Trimming removed 9 bases from V and 1 base from J, with 3 bases in between. CDR3 amino acids: CASKNTEAFF. DNA of the CDR3: TGTGCCAGTAAGAACACTGAAGCTTTCTTT.

As regards this clonotype: A read error may produce the germline difference seen at one junction end. The rearrangement joins TRBV5-1 to TRBJ1-1; D is ambiguous. This CDR3 is 15 amino acids long. Germline V gene sequence: CDR1 SGHRS, CDR2 YFSETQ. The CDR3, as DNA: TGCGCCAGCAGCCTCGATGGGAGCGCGGGCACCGAAGTTTTCTTT. Its protein is CASSLDGSAGTEVFF.

V and J are TRBV18 and TRBJ1-2; 9 positions agree with TRBD1. The junction had 6 bases not matched to a gene; V was cut back by 3 bases and J by 4 bases. Germline loops: CDR1 KGHSH, CDR2 LQKENI. CDR3 length: 15 amino acids. CDR3 protein: CASSPGGQGTYGYTF. The CDR3 nucleotides read TGTGCCAGCTCACCCGGGGGACAGGGTACCTATGGCTACACCTTC.

This clonotype was picked up a small number of times. V is TRBV7-2 and J is TRBJ2-7; 8 bases match TRBD2. The CDR3 has 14 residues. Germline V gene sequence: CDR1 SGHTA, CDR2 FQGNSA. V gave up 5 bases and J gave up 5 bases; unmatched junction bases: 8. CDR3 nucleotide sequence: TGTGCCAGCAGCCGACAGCGGGAGTCCGACGAGCAGTACTTC. Translated, it gives CASSRQRESDEQYF.

The sample holds a few counts of this clonotype. This chain uses TRBV29-1 with TRBJ2-5; D remains unclear. Trimming took 1 base from V and 3 from J, leaving 12 bases between them. The CDR3 covers 14 residues. CDR1 and CDR2 (germline): SQVTM, ANQGSEA. The CDR3 DNA sequence: TGCAGCGTTGAAGGCTGGGGAAGGGAAGAGACCCAGTACTTC. Translating gives CSVEGWGREETQYF. The complete variable domain, with remaining parts taken from reference TRBV29-1 and TRBJ2-5, reads SAVISQKPSRDICQRGTSLTIQCQVDSQVTMMFWYRQQPGQSLTLIATANQGSEATYESGFVIDKFPISRPNLTFSTLTVSNMSPEDSSIYLCSVEGWGREETQYFGPGTRLLVL.

This clonotype appeared a few times. The chain uses TRBV3-1 and TRBJ1-2; no firm D call. V lost 3 bases, J lost 3 bases, and 14 bases lay in between. The germline gives CDR1 LGHDT, CDR2 YNNKEL (reference sequence). The CDR3 loop spans 15 amino acids. CDR3 nucleotide sequence: TGTGCCAGCAGCCATGCAGCCTCCTACTACTATGGCTACACCTTC. This sequence encodes CASSHAASYYYGYTF.